One sample yielded the 21 T cell receptor beta chains listed below, sequenced in a study of T cells in Graves' hyperthyroidism and ophthalmopathy. Template material for amplifying TCR beta CDR3 regions consisted of RNA transcripts. In the first-round RT-PCR of the TCR CDR3, the HTBI primer set was used. TCRdb fed the multiplex PCR reads into MiXCR, producing one record per CDR3 protein. The sample includes more than 500,000 distinct CDR3 sequences, less than 15% seen only once; the top ten take about 15%. The sequenced sample was blood. All receptors come from a woman between 40 and 50 years old with Graves' hyperthyroidism.

This clonotype was counted between two and nine times. The gene calls are TRBV20-1 and TRBJ2-2, with a possible D match to TRBD2 (6 bases). This CDR3 comprises 15 residues. Looked up from germline, CDR1 is DFQATT and CDR2 is SNEGSKA (reference sequence). Trimming cost V 3 bases and J 0 bases, with 11 bases left between them. The chain's CDR3 is CSASPGGTNTGELFF. CDR3 bases: TGCAGTGCTAGTCCGGGCGGGACGAACACCGGGGAGCTGTTTTTT.

There are many counts of this clonotype. The chain links TRBV5-1 to TRBJ1-1, with D hard to call. The V gene's germline CDR1 is SGHRS and CDR2 YFSETQ. V gave up 1 base and J gave up 1 base, with 8 bases separating them. The CDR3 covers 14 residues. DNA for the CDR3: TGCGCCAGCAGCTTGTCTTCAGCGAACACTGAAGCTTTCTTT. Its translation is CASSLSSANTEAFF.

This rearrangement joins TRBV18 to TRBJ2-1; 7 nucleotides agree with TRBD2. Germline CDR1 is KGHSH and CDR2 is LQKENI. The CDR3 is made up of 14 amino acids. The J segment lost 5 bases and the V segment lost 0 bases, leaving 1 base of the junction unmatched. The CDR3 DNA follows: TGTGCCAGCTCACCACCGGGGACTAACAATGAGCAGTTCTTC. This encodes CASSPPGTNNEQFF.

This chain connects TRBV6-1 to TRBJ1-6, with 7 bases identical to TRBD1. CDR1 and CDR2 from the germline V gene are MNHNS and SASEGT. This CDR3 is 15 amino acids long. With 6 bases clipped from V and 6 bases from J, the junction kept 8 bases outside the gene matches. CDR3 amino acids: CASRAQGRLNSPLHF. For the CDR3, the DNA is TGTGCCAGCAGGGCACAGGGGCGCCTTAATTCACCCCTCCACTTT.

In its sample, this clonotype was seen a few times. V gene TRBV6-1 combines with J gene TRBJ2-5; TRBD1 or TRBD2 may be the D gene (5 bases each). The CDR3 loop spans 15 amino acids. The ends were cut back, 4 bases at V and 2 bases at J, with 14 bases in the middle. Germline-derived CDR1 and CDR2 are MNHNS and SASEGT. The CDR3 region is CASSVPRGKQETQYF. The CDR3 DNA is TGTGCCAGCAGTGTGCCGAGGGGCAAACAAGAGACCCAGTACTTC.

This clonotype was detected ten times or more. V is TRBV3-1 and J is TRBJ2-6, with a weak D call TRBD1 (5 bases). The V end lost 1 base, the J end lost 3 bases, and 10 bases lay between the germline ends. The germline V gene encodes CDR1 LGHDT and CDR2 YNNKEL (reference sequence). The CDR3 sequence is 16 residues long. This chain's CDR3 is CASSQVGAVGANVLTF. DNA of the CDR3: TGTGCCAGCAGCCAAGTAGGGGCGGTTGGGGCCAACGTCCTGACTTTC.

This clonotype was counted at least ten times. The chain carries TRBV11-2 and TRBJ1-1; the match to TRBD1 covers 12 bases. The CDR3 consists of 15 residues. With V trimmed by 4 bases and J by 5 bases, 5 bases remained unmatched. The germline V gene encodes CDR1 SGHAT and CDR2 FQNNGV. The CDR3 region is CASSSGTGGWTEAFF. The CDR3 DNA follows: TGTGCCAGCAGCTCAGGGACAGGGGGCTGGACTGAAGCTTTCTTT.

The CDR3: CASNRPSGSSSDTQYF. The CDR3 DNA reads as TGTGCCAGCAACCGTCCTAGCGGGAGCTCGTCAGATACGCAGTATTTT. V is TRBV6-2 or TRBV6-3 and J is TRBJ2-3, with 10 bases identical to TRBD2. The germline V gene has CDR1 MNHEY and CDR2 SVGEGT. There are 16 residues in the CDR3. V was pared by 7 bases and J by 4 bases, with 11 bases of the junction left unmatched.

This clonotype occurred many times. The rearrangement joins TRBV30 to TRBJ2-3; D is ambiguous. Germline CDR1 is GTSNPN and CDR2 is SVGIG (reference sequence). CDR3 size: 12 residues. The V end lost 0 bases, the J end lost 6 bases, and 7 bases lay between the germline ends. The CDR3 loop is CAWSVTRDTQYF. CDR3 nucleotides: TGTGCCTGGAGTGTAACGAGGGATACGCAGTATTTT.

This clonotype was counted only a few times. The rearrangement uses TRBV6-1 and TRBJ1-2, with D perhaps matching TRBD1 (6 bases). The germline CDR1 and CDR2 sequences are MNHNS and SASEGT. The CDR3 spans 13 residues. Trimming pared 5 bases from V and 9 bases from J, leaving 16 bases between. CDR3 bases: TGTGCCAGCAGTCCGAATAACAGGGATAGCTACACCTTC. Its translation: CASSPNNRDSYTF.

There are a few counts of this clonotype. The chain uses TRBV20-1 and TRBJ1-2; D perhaps matches TRBD1 (6 bases). Per the germline V gene, CDR1 is DFQATT and CDR2 is SNEGSKA (reference sequence). The CDR3 extends over 13 amino acids. Trimming pared 1 base from V and 7 bases from J, leaving 13 bases between. The CDR3 DNA is TGCAGTGCTAGAGCGCAGGGGATATCTGGCTACACCTTC. Amino acids: CSARAQGISGYTF.

This clonotype appeared many times. The V and J genes are TRBV30 and TRBJ1-1; D is unresolved. CDR1 is GTSNPN and CDR2 is SVGIG in the germline V gene (reference sequence). The CDR3 loop spans 13 amino acids. V lost 2 bases and J 10 bases, leaving 17 bases between the germline ends. The CDR3 bases are TGTGCCTGGAGTTTGATGGGCTACGGGGTAGCTTTCTTT. Translation: CAWSLMGYGVAFF.

This clonotype was found a few times. The CDR3 sequence is CASRRQGSNTGELFF. The CDR3 nucleotides read TGTGCCAGCAGGAGACAGGGGTCGAACACCGGGGAGCTGTTTTTT. The rearrangement joins TRBV28 to TRBJ2-2; 8 nucleotides line up with TRBD1. The CDR3 runs to 15 residues. Per the germline V gene, CDR1 is MDHEN and CDR2 is SYDVKM. Trimming cost V 6 bases and J 0 bases; bases outside gene matches: 3. Variable domain in full (rest from reference TRBV28 and TRBJ2-2): DVKVTQSSRYLVKRTGEKVFLECVQDMDHENMFWYRQDPGLGLRLIYFSYDVKMKEKGDIPEGYSVSREKKERFSLILESASTNQTSMYLCASRRQGSNTGELFFGEGSRLTVL.

CDR3 region: CASSTDRGTTEAFF. CDR3 in DNA: TGTGCCAGCAGCACCGACAGGGGGACCACTGAAGCTTTCTTT. The V and J genes are TRBV7-9 and TRBJ1-1; TRBD1 aligns across 9 bases. The CDR3 runs to 14 residues. The junction had 5 bases not matched to a gene; V was cut back by 5 bases and J by 4 bases. Looked up from germline, CDR1 is SEHNR and CDR2 is FQNEAQ (reference sequence).

This chain links TRBV10-3 with TRBJ2-1; 8 nucleotides line up with TRBD2. The CDR3 length is 13 residues. Germline-derived CDR1 and CDR2 are ENHRY and SYGVKD. DNA of the CDR3: TGTGCAGGGCGAGCGGGGGTGAACAATGAGCAGTTCTTC. This sequence encodes CAGRAGVNNEQFF.

This clonotype was counted ten times or more. The chain uses TRBV5-1 and TRBJ2-1, with TRBD2 identical over 9 bases. The CDR3 length is 15 residues. Germline V gene sequence: CDR1 SGHRS, CDR2 YFSETQ. Losses at the gene ends were 6 bases for V and 1 base for J; bases not matched to a gene: 5. CDR3 in amino acids: CASTQGLASYNEQFF. The CDR3 DNA reads as TGCGCCAGCACTCAAGGACTAGCGTCCTACAATGAGCAGTTCTTC.

This clonotype was detected ten times or more. The rearrangement joins TRBV28 to TRBJ2-2; unclear D gene. Trimming stripped 3 bases from V and 7 bases from J, with 15 bases between. Germline V gene data show CDR1 as MDHEN and CDR2 as SYDVKM. This CDR3 spans 15 amino acids. In nucleotides, the CDR3 is TGTGCCAGCAGTTTGCAACCCTTCGGTCGCGGGGAGCTGTTTTTT. This codes for CASSLQPFGRGELFF. Supplemented by reference TRBV28 and TRBJ2-2, the full variable domain reads DVKVTQSSRYLVKRTGEKVFLECVQDMDHENMFWYRQDPGLGLRLIYFSYDVKMKEKGDIPEGYSVSREKKERFSLILESASTNQTSMYLCASSLQPFGRGELFFGEGSRLTVL.

This clonotype was counted once. The gene calls are TRBV4-2 and TRBJ1-3; 8 nucleotides agree with TRBD1. Germline trimming cut 0 bases from V and 5 bases from J; bases unmatched to any gene: 6. The CDR3 covers 16 residues. Germline-derived CDR1 and CDR2 are LGHNA and YNFKEQ. The CDR3 coding sequence is TGTGCCAGCAGCCAAGATTACCAGGGGGCCAGAAACACCATATATTTT. It encodes CASSQDYQGARNTIYF.

At least ten counts were recorded for this clonotype. The gene calls are TRBV28 and TRBJ2-7; D unresolved. This CDR3 comprises 11 residues. CDR1 and CDR2 from the germline V gene are MDHEN and SYDVKM. The V gene lost 6 bases and the J gene lost 3 bases, with 6 bases spanning the gap. The CDR3 DNA follows: TGTGCCAGCAGAACCTACTACGAGCAGTACTTC. Translated: CASRTYYEQYF.

The table lists this clonotype with many counts. The chain joins TRBV6-1 to TRBJ2-7, with 7 bases identical to TRBD1. Germline-derived CDR1 and CDR2 are MNHNS and SASEGT. Losses at the gene ends were 4 bases for V and 1 base for J; bases not matched to a gene: 4. This CDR3 region has 14 residues. CDR3 bases: TGTGCCAGCAGTGCGGCAGGGGGATCCTACGAGCAGTACTTC. Translated, it gives CASSAAGGSYEQYF.

The CDR3 DNA follows: TGTGCCAGCAGTTACGACACTTCTAGCAATCAGCCCCAGCATTTT. Translated, it gives CASSYDTSSNQPQHF. The chain joins TRBV6-5 to TRBJ1-5, with D uncertain. V lost 2 bases and J 0 bases, leaving 8 bases between the germline ends. Per germline, CDR1 MNHEY and CDR2 SVGAGI. The CDR3 totals 15 residues.